These 26 T cell receptor beta chains originate from one sample sequenced in a study of blood T cell repertoires in COVID-19. Clones were sequenced by immunoSEQ multiplex PCR, and TCRdb holds only the in-frame ones, with some missing. The sample lists 410,000 or so clones; around 91% were seen once. Specimen: peripheral blood. All receptors come from a middle-aged woman with COVID-19, enrolled during active disease.

The chain has TRBV6-2 or TRBV6-3 and TRBJ1-5, with D uncertain. V lost 4 bases and J lost 4, with 20 bases in between. Germline loops: CDR1 MNHEY, CDR2 SVGEGT. There are 17 residues in the CDR3. CDR3 region: CASSSPTLTKHNQPQHF. The CDR3, as DNA: TGTGCCAGCAGTTCTCCGACTTTAACTAAGCATAATCAGCCCCAGCATTTT.

The chain has TRBV5-8 and TRBJ2-7; TRBD1 matches at 8 bases. The CDR3 is made up of 16 amino acids. Germline values: CDR1 SGHTS, CDR2 YDEGEE. V shed 1 base, J shed 4 bases, and the junction held 10 bases outside the gene matches. The CDR3 bases are TGTGCCAGCAGCTTGCTGGGGACAGGACTTCAGTACGAGCAGTACTTC. This encodes CASSLLGTGLQYEQYF.

The J gene is TRBJ1-2, the V gene TRBV19; TRBD1 matches 7 bases. The V and J ends lost 4 bases and 11 bases, in that order; junction bases with no gene match: 19. This CDR3 is 16 amino acids long. Germline assignment: CDR1 LNHDA and CDR2 SQIVND (reference sequence). CDR3 bases: TGTGCCAGTAGTAAACAAGACAGGGTTCACCATAAGGGATACACCTTC. As protein: CASSKQDRVHHKGYTF.

In nucleotides, the CDR3 is TGTGCCAGCAAGAGAGCGGGAGGGCAGAATGAGCAGTTCTTC. Translation gives CASKRAGGQNEQFF. The chain joins TRBV27 to TRBJ2-1, with 10 bases matching TRBD2. Germline CDR1 is MNHEY and CDR2 is SMNVEV (reference sequence). The ends lost 7 bases at V and 7 bases at J; junction bases unmatched: 7. The CDR3 contains 14 residues.

The V call is TRBV10-2, the J call TRBJ1-6, with unresolved D. The CDR3 contains 15 residues. In germline, CDR1 is WSHSY, CDR2 SAAADI. Trimming removed 2 bases at V and 7 bases at J, with 12 bases between. CDR3 nucleotides: TGCGCCAGCAGTGAGACTGGTGAGGGCAATTCACCCCTCCACTTT. It specifies CASSETGEGNSPLHF.

J is TRBJ2-7 and V is TRBV10-3, with 10 bases aligning to TRBD1. The CDR3 has 13 amino acids. Germline V lookup: CDR1 ENHRY, CDR2 SYGVKD. Unmatched junction bases numbered 4, after V lost 5 bases and J lost 6 bases. CDR3 nucleotide sequence: TGTGCCATCAGTTCCGGGACAGGGGTCGAGCAGTACTTC. This encodes CAISSGTGVEQYF.

The genes are TRBV19 and TRBJ1-2; no firm D call. The germline V gene encodes CDR1 LNHDA and CDR2 SQIVND (reference sequence). The CDR3 loop spans 14 amino acids. V was cut by 6 bases and J by 5 bases, with 16 bases left in between. The CDR3: CASSALQARYGYTF. DNA for the CDR3: TGTGCCAGTAGCGCTCTTCAGGCTCGATATGGCTACACCTTC.

The chain uses TRBV6-2 or TRBV6-3 and TRBJ1-2, with TRBD1 as a possible D gene (5 bases). The CDR3 sequence is 16 residues long. V was trimmed by 5 bases and J by 5 bases, leaving 21 bases between them. Germline V CDR1 and CDR2: MNHEY, SVGEGT. CDR3 coding DNA: TGTGCCAGCAGTCGACGGACGGACAACACGAGGTATGGCTACACCTTC. Translation gives CASSRRTDNTRYGYTF.

This chain links TRBV2 with TRBJ1-6, with 7 bases that match TRBD1. The J segment lost 7 bases and the V segment lost 2 bases, leaving 5 bases of the junction unmatched. Germline V gives CDR1 SNHLY, CDR2 FYNNEI. This CDR3 is built from 15 residues. The CDR3 nucleotides are TGTGCCAGCAGTGAATCGACAGGGAGGAATTCACCCCTCCACTTT. This gives the protein CASSESTGRNSPLHF. The full variable domain, with the rest looked up from reference TRBV2 and TRBJ1-6, is EPEVTQTPSHQVTQMGQEVILRCVPISNHLYFYWYRQILGQKVEFLVSFYNNEISEKSEIFDDQFSVERPDGSNFTLKIRSTKLEDSAMYFCASSESTGRNSPLHFGNGTRLTVT.

The chain couples TRBV9 to TRBJ1-5, with D maybe TRBD1 (5 bases). V was trimmed by 0 bases and J by 3 bases, leaving 7 bases between them. The CDR3 loop spans 14 amino acids. The germline V gene encodes CDR1 SGDLS and CDR2 YYNGEE. The chain's CDR3 is CASSVAGNNQPQHF. The CDR3 DNA reads as TGTGCCAGCAGCGTAGCAGGGAACAATCAGCCCCAGCATTTT. The full variable domain, completed using reference TRBV9 and TRBJ1-5, is DSGVTQTPKHLITATGQRVTLRCSPRSGDLSVYWYQQSLDQGLQFLIQYYNGEERAKGNILERFSAQQFPDLHSELNLSSLELGDSALYFCASSVAGNNQPQHFGDGTRLSIL.

The V call is TRBV4-1, the J call TRBJ1-3; 8 bases are shared with TRBD1. The junction had 16 bases not matched to a gene; V was cut back by 0 bases and J by 0 bases. Germline CDR1 MGHRA, CDR2 YSYEKL. This CDR3 is 21 amino acids long. As DNA, the CDR3 is TGCGCCAGCAGCCAAGATGACCTAGGGACAGGCCCAAACCCCTCTGGAAACACCATATATTTT. This codes for CASSQDDLGTGPNPSGNTIYF.

The chain is built from TRBV5-1 and TRBJ2-1; a weak D match, TRBD2 (5 bases). The germline gives CDR1 SGHRS, CDR2 YFSETQ. V lost 4 bases to trimming and J lost 2 bases, with 13 bases between them. The CDR3 contains 15 residues. CDR3 nucleotides: TGCGCCAGCAGCCCCGGGGAAGGGACCTACAATGAGCAGTTCTTC. Protein sequence: CASSPGEGTYNEQFF.

The chain joins TRBV7-9 to TRBJ1-5; 8 bases agree with TRBD1. From germline, CDR1 is SEHNR and CDR2 FQNEAQ (reference sequence). J lost 7 bases, V lost 1 base, and 12 bases had no gene match. There are 17 residues in the CDR3. The CDR3 nucleotides read TGTGCCAGCAGCTTAGACCTAAATGGACAGGGAGGGCAGCCCCAGCATTTT. Translation: CASSLDLNGQGGQPQHF.

J is TRBJ2-5 and V is TRBV7-8; D not certain. CDR3 length: 14 amino acids. V gave up 1 base and J gave up 7 bases, with 13 bases separating them. The germline V gene has CDR1 SGHVS and CDR2 FQNEAQ. Written as DNA, the CDR3 is TGTGCCAGCAGCTTAGGGAGCCGTGGGTTGACCCAGTACTTC. It translates to CASSLGSRGLTQYF.

This clone was picked up one time. The chain has TRBV4-3 and TRBJ2-3; 8 bases map to TRBD2. The germline V gene encodes CDR1 LGHNA and CDR2 YSLEER. V was pared by 0 bases and J by 6 bases, with 8 bases of the junction left unmatched. CDR3 length equals 16 residues. This chain's CDR3 is CASSQDDSGRADTQYF. CDR3 sequence (DNA): TGCGCCAGCAGCCAAGATGACAGCGGGAGAGCCGATACGCAGTATTTT.

The chain recombines TRBV19 with TRBJ2-1, with no clear D. The CDR3 runs to 16 residues. Trimming pared 3 bases from V and 2 bases from J, leaving 14 bases between. Germline V gene lookup returns CDR1 LNHDA and CDR2 SQIVND (reference sequence). CDR3 in DNA: TGTGCCAGTAGTATTATTCGCGGCAACACCTACAATGAGCAGTTCTTC. It translates to CASSIIRGNTYNEQFF.

V gene TRBV12-3 or TRBV12-4 combines with J gene TRBJ2-7, with D perhaps matching TRBD2 (6 bases). V gave up 7 bases and J gave up 2 bases, with 12 bases separating them. The CDR3 length is 13 residues. Here the CDR3 reads CASTLGLPYEQYF. The CDR3 coding sequence is TGTGCCAGCACCTTGGGACTTCCCTACGAGCAGTACTTC.

The J gene is TRBJ2-1, the V gene TRBV5-5; 8 nucleotides line up with TRBD1. J was trimmed by 5 bases and V by 3 bases; bases with no gene match: 4. CDR1 and CDR2 (germline): SGHKS, YYEKEE (reference sequence). There are 14 residues in the CDR3. The CDR3, as DNA: TGTGCCAGCAGCTCGAGGACAGGGCACAATGAGCAGTTCTTC. It specifies CASSSRTGHNEQFF. The variable domain in full, with the rest retrieved from reference TRBV5-5 and TRBJ2-1, is DAGVTQSPTHLIKTRGQQVTLRCSPISGHKSVSWYQQVLGQGPQFIFQYYEKEERGRGNFPDRFSARQFPNYSSELNVNALLLGDSALYLCASSSRTGHNEQFFGPGTRLTVL.

This rearrangement joins TRBV5-6 to TRBJ2-1; D remains ambiguous. The CDR3 is made up of 15 amino acids. The V gene lost 6 bases and the J gene lost 8 bases, with 21 bases spanning the gap. Germline CDR1 and CDR2: SGHDT and YYEEEE. Written as DNA, the CDR3 is TGTGCCAGCAACCGAGACTCATACCCCCCGCATGAGCAGTTCTTC. It encodes CASNRDSYPPHEQFF.

This clone came up once. The chain employs TRBV3-1 (or the pseudogene TRBV3-2) and TRBJ1-1; 9 positions agree with TRBD1. Trimming removed 1 base from V and 2 bases from J; junction bases left unmatched: 8. CDR3 length: 17 residues. Germline V gene sequence: CDR1 LGHDT, CDR2 YNNKEL (reference sequence). The CDR3 loop is CASSQVSGTGFNTEAFF. The CDR3 region has the DNA TGTGCCAGCAGCCAAGTTTCCGGGACAGGGTTTAACACTGAAGCTTTCTTT.

The chain is built from TRBV10-1 and TRBJ1-5; TRBD1 matches 7 bases. From germline, CDR1 is WNHNN and CDR2 SYGVQD (reference sequence). This CDR3 is 16 amino acids long. Losses at the gene ends were 6 bases for V and 0 bases for J; bases not matched to a gene: 8. Here the CDR3 reads CASRPGQTYSNQPQHF. CDR3 coding DNA: TGCGCCAGCAGGCCGGGACAGACCTATAGCAATCAGCCCCAGCATTTT.

The V gene is TRBV6-5, the J gene TRBJ2-1; TRBD2 agrees at 9 bases. Germline V gene sequence: CDR1 MNHEY, CDR2 SVGAGI. CDR3 size: 16 residues. With V trimmed by 4 bases and J by 5 bases, 9 bases remained unmatched. The chain's CDR3 is CASSFRLADIDNEQFF. DNA for the CDR3: TGTGCCAGCAGTTTCAGACTAGCGGACATAGACAATGAGCAGTTCTTC.

The chain employs TRBV28 and TRBJ2-3; 11 bases match TRBD1. V was clipped by 3 bases and J by 2 bases; unmatched bases: 4. The CDR3 is 16 amino acids. Per germline, CDR1 MDHEN and CDR2 SYDVKM. The CDR3 spells CASSLGTGGFTDTQYF. CDR3 sequence (DNA): TGTGCCAGCAGTTTGGGGACAGGGGGTTTCACAGATACGCAGTATTTT.

The CDR3 sequence is CAWSSTVVAFF. The CDR3 bases are TGTGCCTGGAGCTCGACAGTGGTCGCTTTCTTT. This chain joins TRBV30 and TRBJ1-1, with D possibly TRBD1 on 5 matching bases. V lost 3 bases, J lost 11 bases, and 13 bases lay in between. CDR1 GTSNPN and CDR2 SVGIG come from the germline V gene (reference sequence). The CDR3 is made up of 11 amino acids. The full variable domain, completed using reference TRBV30 and TRBJ1-1, is SQTIHQWPATLVQPVGSPLSLECTVEGTSNPNLYWYRQAAGRGLQLLFYSVGIGQISSEVPQNLSASRPQDRQFILSSKKLLLSDSGFYLCAWSSTVVAFFGQGTRLTVV.

The genes are TRBV7-9 and TRBJ1-5; D call uncertain. The CDR3 loop spans 14 amino acids. CDR1 SEHNR and CDR2 FQNEAQ come from the germline V gene (reference sequence). Trimming took off 4 bases at V and 2 bases at J, with 9 bases between the two ends. The CDR3 coding sequence is TGTGCCAGCAGCTACTCCGGTGGCAATCAGCCCCAGCATTTT. Translation: CASSYSGGNQPQHF. The full variable domain, in which reference TRBV7-9 and TRBJ1-5 provide the parts outside the CDR3, is DTGVSQNPRHKITKRGQNVTFRCDPISEHNRLYWYRQTLGQGPEFLTYFQNEAQLEKSRLLSDRFSAERPKGSFSTLEIQRTEQGDSAMYLCASSYSGGNQPQHFGDGTRLSIL.

CDR3 sequence: CASSQTGGFYNEQFF. The DNA of the CDR3 is TGTGCCAGCAGCCAGACAGGGGGCTTCTACAATGAGCAGTTCTTC. V usage is TRBV6-5 and J usage is TRBJ2-1; 10 bases fit TRBD1. CDR1 is MNHEY and CDR2 is SVGAGI in the germline V gene. The CDR3 is 15 amino acids. Trimming cost V 6 bases and J 3 bases; bases outside gene matches: 5.